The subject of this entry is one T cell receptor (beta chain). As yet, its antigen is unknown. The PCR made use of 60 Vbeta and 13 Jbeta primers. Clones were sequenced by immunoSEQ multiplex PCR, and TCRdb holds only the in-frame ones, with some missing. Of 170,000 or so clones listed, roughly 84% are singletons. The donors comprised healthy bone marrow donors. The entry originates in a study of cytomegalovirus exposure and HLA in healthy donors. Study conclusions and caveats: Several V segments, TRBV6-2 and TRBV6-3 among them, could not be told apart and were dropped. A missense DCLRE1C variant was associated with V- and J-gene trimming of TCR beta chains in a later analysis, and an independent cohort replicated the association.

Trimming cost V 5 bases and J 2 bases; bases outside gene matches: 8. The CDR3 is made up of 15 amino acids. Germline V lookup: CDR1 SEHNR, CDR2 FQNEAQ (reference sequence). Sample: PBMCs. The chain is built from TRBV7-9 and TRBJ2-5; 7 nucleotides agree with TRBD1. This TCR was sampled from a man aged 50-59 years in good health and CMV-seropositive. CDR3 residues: CASSPDRTLQETQYF. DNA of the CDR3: TGTGCCAGCAGCCCGGACAGGACTCTACAAGAGACCCAGTACTTC.